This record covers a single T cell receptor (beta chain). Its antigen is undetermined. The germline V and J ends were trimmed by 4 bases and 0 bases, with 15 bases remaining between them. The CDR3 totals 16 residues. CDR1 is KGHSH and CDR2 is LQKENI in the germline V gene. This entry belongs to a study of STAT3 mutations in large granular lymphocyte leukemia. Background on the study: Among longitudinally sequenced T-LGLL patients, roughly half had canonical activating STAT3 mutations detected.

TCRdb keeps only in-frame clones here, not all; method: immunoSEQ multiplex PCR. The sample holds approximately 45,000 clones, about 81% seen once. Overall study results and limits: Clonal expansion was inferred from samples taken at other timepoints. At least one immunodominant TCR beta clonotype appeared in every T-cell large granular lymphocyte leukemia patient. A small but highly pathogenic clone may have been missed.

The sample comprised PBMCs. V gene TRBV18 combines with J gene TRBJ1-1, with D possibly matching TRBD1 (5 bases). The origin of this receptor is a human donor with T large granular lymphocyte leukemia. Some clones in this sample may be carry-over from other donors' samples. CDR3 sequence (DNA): TGTGCCAGCTCACAATCCAGGGACTCTATGAACACTGAAGCTTTCTTT. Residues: CASSQSRDSMNTEAFF. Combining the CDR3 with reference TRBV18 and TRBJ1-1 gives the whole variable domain NAGVMQNPRHLVRRRGQEARLRCSPMKGHSHVYWYRQLPEEGLKFMVYLQKENIIDESGMPKERFSAEFPKEGPSILRIQQVVRGDSAAYFCASSQSRDSMNTEAFFGQGTRLTVV.